The 27 T cell receptor beta chains below were found in one sample sequenced in a study of identical twins. Each CDR3 protein is one row after TCRdb ran MiXCR on the 5' RACE reads. The table lists approximately 220,000 distinct CDR3 sequences, around 6.8% of them singletons. Another study also made use of these data, one on yellow fever vaccine responses in identical twins.

The sample was memory (CD45RO+) T cells sorted from blood. These receptor sequences come from a woman aged 18-29 years in good health.

In its sample, this clonotype was seen a few times. This chain joins TRBV20-1 and TRBJ1-6, with 8 nucleotides matching TRBD1. The CDR3 consists of 16 residues. Germline loops: CDR1 DFQATT, CDR2 SNEGSKA (reference sequence). The V segment lost 0 bases and the J segment 10 bases; nucleotides outside the gene matches: 11. CDR3 in amino acids: CSARDVTGTGWSPLHF. CDR3 DNA sequence: TGCAGTGCTAGAGACGTAACCGGGACAGGTTGGTCACCCCTCCACTTT.

The chain uses TRBV20-1 and TRBJ2-7; 9 positions agree with TRBD2. Germline values: CDR1 DFQATT, CDR2 SNEGSKA (reference sequence). Trimming cost V 6 bases and J 4 bases; bases outside gene matches: 13. The length of the CDR3 is 15 residues. Written as DNA, the CDR3 is TGCAGTGCCGGCGGTATAGCGGGAGTTGATTACGAGCAGTACTTC. Encoded protein: CSAGGIAGVDYEQYF.

This clonotype was observed a few times. V and J are TRBV18 and TRBJ2-7, with TRBD1 matching 11 bases. V lost 1 base and J lost 3; bases outside the gene matches: 2. CDR3 length: 15 amino acids. Germline lookup yields CDR1 KGHSH and CDR2 LQKENI. The CDR3 DNA sequence: TGTGCCAGCTCACCACGGGGACAGGGGGGCTACGAGCAGTACTTC. Its translation is CASSPRGQGGYEQYF.

The CDR3: CASSPMRGAYGYTF. Written as DNA, the CDR3 is TGTGCCAGCAGTCCGATGAGGGGGGCGTATGGCTACACCTTC. The J gene is TRBJ1-2, the V gene TRBV12-3 or TRBV12-4; D may be TRBD1 (6 bases). V was pared by 5 bases and J by 5 bases, with 15 bases between. This CDR3 spans 14 amino acids.

The chain joins TRBV12-3 or TRBV12-4 to TRBJ1-2; D is perhaps TRBD1 (6 bases). V was trimmed by 6 bases and J by 10 bases, leaving 18 bases between them. The CDR3 is 13 residues long. The CDR3 DNA follows: TGTGCCAGCAGGTTTACAGGGATCAACGACTACACCTTC. Residues: CASRFTGINDYTF.

This clonotype appeared a few times. The V call is TRBV3-1, the J call TRBJ1-1, with D possibly being TRBD1 (5 bases). The ends were cut back, 0 bases at V and 3 bases at J, with 14 bases in the middle. CDR3 length: 16 residues. The germline V gene has CDR1 LGHDT and CDR2 YNNKEL (reference sequence). The CDR3 DNA follows: TGTGCCAGCAGCCAAGATCAGGGCGCTGGGGACACTGAAGCTTTCTTT. It translates to CASSQDQGAGDTEAFF. Looking up the rest from reference TRBV3-1 and TRBJ1-1 gives the full variable domain: DTAVSQTPKYLVTQMGNDKSIKCEQNLGHDTMYWYKQDSKKFLKIMFSYNNKELIINETVPNRFSPKSPDKAHLNLHINSLELGDSAVYFCASSQDQGAGDTEAFFGQGTRLTVV.

This clonotype was seen a few times. The chain links TRBV21-1 to TRBJ1-2; the D segment call TRBD1 is taken from the table without a DNA check. TRBV21-1 is tagged as a pseudogene. The CDR3 consists of 19 residues. The CDR3 is CASSFPVGVRDRGHYGYTF. Here the CDR3 DNA reads TGTGCCAGCAGCTTTCCCGTTGGGGTCCGGGACAGGGGGCACTATGGCTACACCTTC.

This clonotype has just a few counts. The rearrangement uses TRBV15 and TRBJ2-2; D unclear. V lost 5 bases and J lost 5, with 9 bases in between. Looked up from germline, CDR1 is LNHNV and CDR2 is YYDKDF (reference sequence). The CDR3 consists of 13 residues. The CDR3 loop reads CATSGLGTGELFF. CDR3 DNA sequence: TGTGCCACCAGCGGATTGGGGACCGGGGAGCTGTTTTTT.

This clonotype has more than one count but fewer than ten. V and J are TRBV18 and TRBJ2-7; the D gene is possibly TRBD2 (7 bases). This CDR3 is built from 14 residues. CDR1 and CDR2 (germline): KGHSH, LQKENI. Deletions cut 10 bases from V and 3 bases from J, with 19 bases between. The CDR3 sequence is CATGPGGRSYEQYF. CDR3 coding DNA: TGTGCCACCGGACCCGGGGGGCGAAGCTACGAGCAGTACTTC.

This clonotype has at least ten counts. The chain employs TRBV4-3 and TRBJ2-3, with TRBD1 matching 9 bases. CDR1 is LGHNA, CDR2 YSLEER, per germline. This CDR3 is built from 16 residues. V lost 0 bases to trimming and J lost 4 bases; unmatched junction nucleotides: 5. CDR3 nucleotides: TGCGCCAGCAGCCAAGATCTAGGACAGGGGCCAGATACGCAGTATTTT. It specifies CASSQDLGQGPDTQYF.

V gene TRBV2 combines with J gene TRBJ2-7; D not certain. The ends were cut back, 4 bases at V and 0 bases at J, with 10 bases in the middle. Looked up from germline, CDR1 is SNHLY and CDR2 is FYNNEI. The length of the CDR3 is 14 residues. CDR3 sequence (DNA): TGTGCCAGCAGTGTAGGCGGTACCTCCTACGAGCAGTACTTC. It specifies CASSVGGTSYEQYF.

This clonotype was picked up many times. This chain connects TRBV6-2 or TRBV6-3 to TRBJ2-7; D is perhaps TRBD2 (5 bases). The V end lost 7 bases, the J end lost 4 bases, and 17 bases lay between the germline ends. The length of the CDR3 is 14 residues. Per germline, CDR1 MNHEY and CDR2 SVGEGT. The CDR3 region is CASNRPGYSYEQYF. Written as DNA, the CDR3 is TGTGCCAGCAACCGGCCGGGGTATAGTTACGAGCAGTACTTC.

This chain links TRBV6-1 with TRBJ2-1, with TRBD1 matching 9 bases. Per the germline V gene, CDR1 is MNHNS and CDR2 is SASEGT. With V trimmed by 7 bases and J by 6 bases, 13 bases remained unmatched. This CDR3 is built from 16 residues. The CDR3 nucleotides are TGTGCCAGCACCTCGGACTTCCGGGACAGGGCCAATGAGCAGTTCTTC. Encoded protein: CASTSDFRDRANEQFF.

This clonotype was observed a few times. V usage is TRBV5-5 and J usage is TRBJ2-7; D gene uncertain. Germline V lookup: CDR1 SGHKS, CDR2 YYEKEE (reference sequence). V was cut by 2 bases and J by 0 bases, with 12 bases left in between. This CDR3 spans 15 amino acids. CDR3 nucleotide sequence: TGTGCCAGCAGCTTAGCCCCCAGAGCCTCCTACGAGCAGTACTTC. It translates to CASSLAPRASYEQYF.

This chain joins TRBV18 and TRBJ2-7; possibly TRBD1 or TRBD2 for D (6 bases each). The CDR3 extends over 14 amino acids. The V end was cut by 2 bases, the J end by 2 bases, with 10 bases between. Germline lookup yields CDR1 KGHSH and CDR2 LQKENI. CDR3 sequence (DNA): TGTGCCAGCTCACCAAGGGGGGAGACCTACGAGCAGTACTTC. Residues: CASSPRGETYEQYF.

This clonotype was observed a handful of times. The chain uses TRBV29-1 and TRBJ2-1, with D maybe TRBD1 (5 bases). Germline V gene lookup returns CDR1 SQVTM and CDR2 ANQGSEA. Trimming shortened V by 6 bases and J by 8 bases, and 23 bases separated the two germline ends. This CDR3 comprises 15 residues. The CDR3 here is CSVEPRAVEGDEQFF. The DNA for the CDR3 is TGCAGCGTGGAACCCCGGGCAGTGGAAGGGGATGAGCAGTTCTTC.

V gene TRBV7-2 combines with J gene TRBJ1-4, with D possibly being TRBD1 (5 bases). There are 14 residues in the CDR3. Germline assignment: CDR1 SGHTA and CDR2 FQGNSA. V shed 6 bases and J shed 8 bases, with 16 bases lying between them. CDR3 loop: CASSSGGAVEKLFF. The CDR3 nucleotides are TGTGCCAGCAGTTCCGGCGGGGCTGTGGAAAAACTGTTTTTT. The variable domain in full, with the rest retrieved from reference TRBV7-2 and TRBJ1-4, is GAGVSQSPSNKVTEKGKDVELRCDPISGHTALYWYRQSLGQGLEFLIYFQGNSAPDKSGLPSDRFSAERTGGSVSTLTIQRTQQEDSAVYLCASSSGGAVEKLFFGSGTQLSVL.

This clonotype was found many times. The V call is TRBV27, the J call TRBJ2-1; 12 bases map to TRBD2. Germline V lookup: CDR1 MNHEY, CDR2 SMNVEV (reference sequence). Unmatched junction bases numbered 5, after V lost 4 bases and J lost 7 bases. The CDR3 length is 15 residues. CDR3 DNA sequence: TGTGCCAGCAGTTCCTCTAGCGGGAGGGAGAATGAGCAGTTCTTC. As protein: CASSSSSGRENEQFF.

The genes are TRBV7-2 and TRBJ2-5; no clear D gene. Germline CDR1 SGHTA, CDR2 FQGNSA. The CDR3 runs to 15 residues. Trimming left V 5 bases short and J 1 base short, with 14 bases between. The CDR3 DNA reads TGTGCCAGCAGCACCCCCCGTGCCAGCCAAGAGACCCAGTACTTC. Residues: CASSTPRASQETQYF.

This clonotype was recorded a few times. V gene TRBV7-8 combines with J gene TRBJ2-5; D uncertain. The CDR3 contains 14 residues. From germline, CDR1 is SGHVS and CDR2 FQNEAQ. Trimming took 1 base from V and 4 from J, leaving 10 bases between them. The CDR3 here is CASSLGSTVETQYF. The CDR3 DNA follows: TGTGCCAGCAGCTTAGGTAGCACTGTAGAGACCCAGTACTTC.

J is TRBJ2-5 and V is TRBV3-1; the match to TRBD2 covers 10 bases. Per germline, CDR1 LGHDT and CDR2 YNNKEL (reference sequence). This CDR3 contains 17 residues. Trimming removed 5 bases from V and 3 bases from J; junction bases left unmatched: 12. This CDR3 is CASSTRLAGAKKETQYF. Written as DNA, the CDR3 is TGTGCCAGCAGCACGCGTCTAGCGGGGGCTAAAAAAGAGACCCAGTACTTC.

The chain uses TRBV4-1 and TRBJ2-5; 10 positions match TRBD1. The CDR3 has 16 amino acids. CDR1 is MGHRA and CDR2 is YSYEKL in the germline V gene. V gave up 0 bases and J gave up 4 bases; unmatched junction bases: 5. CDR3 sequence (DNA): TGCGCCAGCAGCCAAGAACAGACAGGGGGCGTAGAGACCCAGTACTTC. It yields the protein CASSQEQTGGVETQYF.

This clonotype was counted ten times or more. The V gene is TRBV12-3 or TRBV12-4, the J gene TRBJ2-5; D could derive from TRBD1 or TRBD2 (6 bases each). This CDR3 has 15 amino acids. Trimming took 6 bases from V and 2 from J, leaving 16 bases between them. The CDR3 nucleotides read TGTGCCAGCAGCATCGGGGGCAGGGGTCAAGAGACCCAGTACTTC. Protein sequence: CASSIGGRGQETQYF.

V and J are TRBV6-1 and TRBJ2-7; the match to TRBD1 covers 7 bases. Germline V gives CDR1 MNHNS, CDR2 SASEGT. This CDR3 has 13 residues. V lost 4 bases to trimming and J lost 6 bases; unmatched junction nucleotides: 6. DNA for the CDR3: TGTGCCAGCAGTGGTAAGGGGGCGGGCGAGCAGTACTTC. The encoded protein is CASSGKGAGEQYF.

A few counts support this clonotype. V usage is TRBV11-2 and J usage is TRBJ1-1, with D possibly being TRBD1 (6 bases). The ends were cut back, 4 bases at V and 1 base at J, with 13 bases in the middle. Germline loops: CDR1 SGHAT, CDR2 FQNNGV. The CDR3 is 15 residues long. The DNA of the CDR3 is TGTGCCAGCAGCTCACGCGGACAGCAGAACACTGAAGCTTTCTTT. This gives the protein CASSSRGQQNTEAFF.

The chain joins TRBV5-1 to TRBJ1-1, with D possibly being TRBD1 (6 bases). In germline, CDR1 is SGHRS, CDR2 YFSETQ. V gave up 4 bases and J gave up 1 base, with 14 bases separating them. The CDR3 has 15 residues. CDR3 protein: CASSLGGAPNTEAFF. CDR3 sequence (DNA): TGCGCCAGCAGCCTAGGGGGGGCCCCGAACACTGAAGCTTTCTTT.

This clonotype has a count of ten or more. The chain carries TRBV5-6 and TRBJ2-7, with D perhaps being TRBD1 or TRBD2 (5 bases each). The germline V gene encodes CDR1 SGHDT and CDR2 YYEEEE. The V and J ends lost 4 bases and 5 bases respectively, with 16 bases between them. The CDR3 sequence is 14 residues long. CDR3 nucleotides: TGTGCCAGCAGCACGGGACCAGCCATACACGAGCAGTACTTC. Its protein product is CASSTGPAIHEQYF.